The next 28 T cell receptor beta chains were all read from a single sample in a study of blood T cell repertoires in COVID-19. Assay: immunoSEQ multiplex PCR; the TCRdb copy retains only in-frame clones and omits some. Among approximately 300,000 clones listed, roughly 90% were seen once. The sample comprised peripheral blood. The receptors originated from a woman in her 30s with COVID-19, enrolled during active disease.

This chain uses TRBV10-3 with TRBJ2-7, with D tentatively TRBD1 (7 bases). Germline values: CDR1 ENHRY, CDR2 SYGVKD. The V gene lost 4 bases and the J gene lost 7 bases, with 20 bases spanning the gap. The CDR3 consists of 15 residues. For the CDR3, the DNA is TGTGCCATCAGTGTGGAGGGGGCTAGCCTGAAGGAGCAGTACTTC. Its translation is CAISVEGASLKEQYF.

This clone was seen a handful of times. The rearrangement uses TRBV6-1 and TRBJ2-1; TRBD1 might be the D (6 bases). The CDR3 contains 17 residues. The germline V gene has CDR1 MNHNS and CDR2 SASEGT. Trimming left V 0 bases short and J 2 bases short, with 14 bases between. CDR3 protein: CASSEAGWQGTYNEQFF. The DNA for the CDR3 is TGTGCCAGCAGTGAAGCAGGGTGGCAGGGGACCTACAATGAGCAGTTCTTC.

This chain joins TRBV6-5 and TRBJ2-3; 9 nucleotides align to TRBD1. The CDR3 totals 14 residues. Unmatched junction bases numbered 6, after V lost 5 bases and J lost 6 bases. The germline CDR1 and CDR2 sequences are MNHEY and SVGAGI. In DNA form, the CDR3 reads TGTGCCAGCAGTCGACAGGGGGGAGGCGATACGCAGTATTTT. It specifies CASSRQGGGDTQYF.

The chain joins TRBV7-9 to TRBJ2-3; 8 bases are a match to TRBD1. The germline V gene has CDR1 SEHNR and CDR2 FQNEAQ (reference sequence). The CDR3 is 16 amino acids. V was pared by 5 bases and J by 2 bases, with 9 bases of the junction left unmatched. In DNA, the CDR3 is TGTGCCAGCAGCCCTCTCGGACAGGGAATCACAGATACGCAGTATTTT. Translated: CASSPLGQGITDTQYF.

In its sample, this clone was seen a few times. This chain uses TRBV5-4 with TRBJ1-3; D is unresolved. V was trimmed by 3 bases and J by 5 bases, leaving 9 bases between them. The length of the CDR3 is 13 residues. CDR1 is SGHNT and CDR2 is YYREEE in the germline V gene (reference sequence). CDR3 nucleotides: TGTGCCAGCAGCTCCCAACACCGAAACACCATATATTTT. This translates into CASSSQHRNTIYF.

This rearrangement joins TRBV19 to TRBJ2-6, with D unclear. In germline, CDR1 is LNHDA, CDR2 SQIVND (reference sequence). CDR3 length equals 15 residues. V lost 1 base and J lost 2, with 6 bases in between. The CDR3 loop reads CASSIGRAGANVLTF. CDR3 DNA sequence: TGTGCCAGTAGTATAGGTCGGGCTGGGGCCAACGTCCTGACTTTC.

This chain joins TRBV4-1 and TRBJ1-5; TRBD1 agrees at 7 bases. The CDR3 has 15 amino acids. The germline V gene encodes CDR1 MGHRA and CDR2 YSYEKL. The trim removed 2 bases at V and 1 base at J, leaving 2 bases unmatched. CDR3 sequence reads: CASSQNRGSNQPQHF. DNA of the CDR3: TGCGCCAGCAGCCAAAACAGGGGCAGCAATCAGCCCCAGCATTTT.

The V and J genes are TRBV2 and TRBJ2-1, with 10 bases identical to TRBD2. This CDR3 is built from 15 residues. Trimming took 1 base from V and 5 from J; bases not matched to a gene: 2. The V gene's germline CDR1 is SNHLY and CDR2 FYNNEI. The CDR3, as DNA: TGTGCCAGCAGTGAAGAGCTAGCGGGGGACAATGAGCAGTTCTTC. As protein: CASSEELAGDNEQFF.

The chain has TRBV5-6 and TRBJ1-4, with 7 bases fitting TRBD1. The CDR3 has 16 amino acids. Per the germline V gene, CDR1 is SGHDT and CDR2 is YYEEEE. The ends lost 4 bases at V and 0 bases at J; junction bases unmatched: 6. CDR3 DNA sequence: TGTGCCAGCAGCACTAGACAGGGAGCAACTAATGAAAAACTGTTTTTT. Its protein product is CASSTRQGATNEKLFF.

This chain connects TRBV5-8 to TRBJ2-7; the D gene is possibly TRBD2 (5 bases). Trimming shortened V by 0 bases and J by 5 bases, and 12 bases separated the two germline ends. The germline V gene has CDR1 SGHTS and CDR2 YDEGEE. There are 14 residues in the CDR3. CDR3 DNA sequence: TGTGCCAGCAGCTTGGATTCCGGGGTCGACGAGCAGTACTTC. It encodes CASSLDSGVDEQYF.

Here the CDR3 DNA reads TGTGCCAGTAGTATTATTCGGCCCCAGCGCATTCAGTACTTC. Protein sequence: CASSIIRPQRIQYF. The J gene is TRBJ2-4, the V gene TRBV19; D unresolved. Trimming shortened V by 3 bases and J by 9 bases, and 15 bases separated the two germline ends. The CDR3 has 14 amino acids. Germline V CDR1 and CDR2: LNHDA, SQIVND (reference sequence).

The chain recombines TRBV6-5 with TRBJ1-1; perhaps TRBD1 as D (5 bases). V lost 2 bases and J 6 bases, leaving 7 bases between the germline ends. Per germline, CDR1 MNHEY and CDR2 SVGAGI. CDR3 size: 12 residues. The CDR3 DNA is TGTGCCAGCAGTTACAGGGGATCTGAAGCTTTCTTT. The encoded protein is CASSYRGSEAFF.

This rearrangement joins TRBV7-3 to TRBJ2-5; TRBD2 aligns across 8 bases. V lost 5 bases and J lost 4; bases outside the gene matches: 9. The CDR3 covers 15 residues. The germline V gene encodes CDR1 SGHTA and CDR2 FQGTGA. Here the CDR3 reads CASSAKPGLGETQYF. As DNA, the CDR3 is TGTGCCAGCAGCGCCAAACCGGGACTAGGAGAGACCCAGTACTTC.

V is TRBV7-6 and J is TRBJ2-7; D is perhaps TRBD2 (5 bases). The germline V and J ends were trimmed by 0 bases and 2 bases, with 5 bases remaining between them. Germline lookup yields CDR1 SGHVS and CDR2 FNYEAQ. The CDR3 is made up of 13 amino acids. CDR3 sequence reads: CASSLASAYEQYF. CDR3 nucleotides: TGTGCCAGCAGCTTAGCTAGCGCCTACGAGCAGTACTTC.

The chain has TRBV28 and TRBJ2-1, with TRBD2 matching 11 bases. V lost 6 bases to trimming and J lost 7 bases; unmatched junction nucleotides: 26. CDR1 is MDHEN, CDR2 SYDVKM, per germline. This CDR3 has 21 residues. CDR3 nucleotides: TGTGCCAGCAGAGGAGTCTACCAAAAGGGGCTAGCGGGAGGTCTGGGAAATGAGCAGTTCTTC. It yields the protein CASRGVYQKGLAGGLGNEQFF. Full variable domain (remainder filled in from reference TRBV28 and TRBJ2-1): DVKVTQSSRYLVKRTGEKVFLECVQDMDHENMFWYRQDPGLGLRLIYFSYDVKMKEKGDIPEGYSVSREKKERFSLILESASTNQTSMYLCASRGVYQKGLAGGLGNEQFFGPGTRLTVL.

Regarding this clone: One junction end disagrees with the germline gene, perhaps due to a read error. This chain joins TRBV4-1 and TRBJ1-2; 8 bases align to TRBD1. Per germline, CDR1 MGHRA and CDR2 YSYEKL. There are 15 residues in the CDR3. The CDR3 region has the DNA TGCGCCAGCAGCCAAGCCGGGACAGGCGTTGTTGGGGGTATCTTC. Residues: CASSQAGTGVVGGIF.

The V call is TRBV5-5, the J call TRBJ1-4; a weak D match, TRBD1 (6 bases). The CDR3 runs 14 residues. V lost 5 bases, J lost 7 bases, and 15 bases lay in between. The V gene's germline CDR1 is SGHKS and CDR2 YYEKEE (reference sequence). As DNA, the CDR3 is TGTGCCAGCAGTAGACAGGCCGGCGGTGAAAAACTGTTTTTT. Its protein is CASSRQAGGEKLFF.

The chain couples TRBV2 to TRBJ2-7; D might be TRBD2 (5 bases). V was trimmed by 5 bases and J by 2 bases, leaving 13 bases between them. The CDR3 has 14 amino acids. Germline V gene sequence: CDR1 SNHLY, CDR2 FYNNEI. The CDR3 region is CASSLPGNPYEQYF. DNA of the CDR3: TGTGCCAGCAGTTTACCCGGGAATCCCTACGAGCAGTACTTC.

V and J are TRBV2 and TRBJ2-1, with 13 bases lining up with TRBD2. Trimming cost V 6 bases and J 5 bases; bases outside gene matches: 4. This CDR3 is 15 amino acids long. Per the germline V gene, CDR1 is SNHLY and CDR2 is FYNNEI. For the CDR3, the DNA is TGTGCCAGCAGGCAGGGACTAGCGGGACACAATGAGCAGTTCTTC. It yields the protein CASRQGLAGHNEQFF.

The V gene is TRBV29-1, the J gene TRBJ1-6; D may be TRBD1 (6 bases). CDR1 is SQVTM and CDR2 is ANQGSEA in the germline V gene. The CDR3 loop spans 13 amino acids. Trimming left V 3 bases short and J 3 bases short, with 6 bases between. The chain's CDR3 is CSVETGYNSPLHF. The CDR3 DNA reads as TGCAGCGTTGAGACAGGCTATAATTCACCCCTCCACTTT.

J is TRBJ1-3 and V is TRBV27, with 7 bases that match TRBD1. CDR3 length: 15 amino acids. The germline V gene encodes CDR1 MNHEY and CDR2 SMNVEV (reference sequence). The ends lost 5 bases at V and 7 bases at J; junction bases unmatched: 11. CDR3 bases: TGTGCCAGCAGTAGCAGACAGGGCGGGTCGAACACCATATATTTT. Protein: CASSSRQGGSNTIYF.

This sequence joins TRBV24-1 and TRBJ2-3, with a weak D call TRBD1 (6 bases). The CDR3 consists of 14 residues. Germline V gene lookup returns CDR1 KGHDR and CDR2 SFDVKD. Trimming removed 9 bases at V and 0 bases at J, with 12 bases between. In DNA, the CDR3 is TGTGCCACCTCCGGGACAATGAGCACAGATACGCAGTATTTT. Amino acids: CATSGTMSTDTQYF.

CDR3 nucleotide sequence: TGTGCCAGCCGGCACCGGGACAGGGATCGAGATACGCAGTATTTT. Protein: CASRHRDRDRDTQYF. The chain is built from TRBV28 and TRBJ2-3, with TRBD1 matching over 9 bases. The CDR3 is made up of 15 amino acids. Germline V CDR1 and CDR2: MDHEN, SYDVKM. The J segment lost 5 bases and the V segment lost 8 bases, leaving 11 bases of the junction unmatched. The entire variable domain, with the rest obtained from reference TRBV28 and TRBJ2-3, is as follows: DVKVTQSSRYLVKRTGEKVFLECVQDMDHENMFWYRQDPGLGLRLIYFSYDVKMKEKGDIPEGYSVSREKKERFSLILESASTNQTSMYLCASRHRDRDRDTQYFGPGTRLTVL.

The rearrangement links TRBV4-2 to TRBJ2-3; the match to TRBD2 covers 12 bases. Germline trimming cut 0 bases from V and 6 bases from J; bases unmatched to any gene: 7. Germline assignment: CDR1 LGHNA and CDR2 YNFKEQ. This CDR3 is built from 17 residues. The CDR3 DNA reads TGTGCCAGCAGCCAAGATCCTAGCGGGAGGGTTGGCGATACGCAGTATTTT. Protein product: CASSQDPSGRVGDTQYF.

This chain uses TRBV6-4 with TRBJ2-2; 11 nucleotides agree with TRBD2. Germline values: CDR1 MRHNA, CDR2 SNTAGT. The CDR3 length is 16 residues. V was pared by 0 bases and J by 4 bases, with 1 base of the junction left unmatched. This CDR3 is CASSDSSGRATGELFF. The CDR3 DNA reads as TGTGCCAGCAGTGACTCTAGCGGGAGGGCCACCGGGGAGCTGTTTTTT.

CDR3 region: CASRATGGNEQFF. CDR3 DNA sequence: TGTGCCAGCAGAGCGACAGGGGGGAATGAGCAGTTCTTC. The chain is built from TRBV12-3 or TRBV12-4 and TRBJ2-1; TRBD1 matches at 9 bases. This CDR3 comprises 13 residues. V lost 6 bases and J lost 7; bases outside the gene matches: 4.

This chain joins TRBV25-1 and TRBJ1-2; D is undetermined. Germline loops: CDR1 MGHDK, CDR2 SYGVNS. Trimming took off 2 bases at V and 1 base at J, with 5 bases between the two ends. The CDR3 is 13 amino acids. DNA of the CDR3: TGTGCCAGCAGTGAACGAGTTAACTATGGCTACACCTTC. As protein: CASSERVNYGYTF.

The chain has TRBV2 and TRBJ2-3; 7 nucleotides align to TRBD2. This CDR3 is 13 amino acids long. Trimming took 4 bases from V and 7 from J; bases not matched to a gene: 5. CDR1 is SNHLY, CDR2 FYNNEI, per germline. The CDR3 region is CASSVGTIYTQYF. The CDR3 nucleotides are TGTGCCAGCAGTGTCGGGACTATTTATACGCAGTATTTT.